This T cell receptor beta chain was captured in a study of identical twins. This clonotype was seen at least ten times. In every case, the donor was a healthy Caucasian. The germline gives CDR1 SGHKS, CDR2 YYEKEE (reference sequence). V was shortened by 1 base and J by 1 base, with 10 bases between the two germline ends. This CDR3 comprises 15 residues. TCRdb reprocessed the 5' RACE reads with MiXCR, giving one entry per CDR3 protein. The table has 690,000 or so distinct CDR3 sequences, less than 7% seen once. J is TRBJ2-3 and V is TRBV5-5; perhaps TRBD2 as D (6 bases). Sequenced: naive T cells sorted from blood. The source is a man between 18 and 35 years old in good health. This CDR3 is CASSLKTGGTDTQYF. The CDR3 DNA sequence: TGTGCCAGCAGCTTGAAAACGGGGGGCACAGATACGCAGTATTTT.